Below, 9 T cell receptor beta chains from the same sample are listed, as sequenced in a study of shared clonotypes between healthy human individuals. Repertoires were generated with immunoSEQ multiplex PCR, while TCRdb's copy carries only in-frame clones and drops some. The table has roughly 2,300,000 clones, 85% to 95% seen once. Sequences were obtained from naive CD4+ T cells from PBMCs. The subset is: CD45RA+ positively selected. The receptors here all came from a man between 18 and 29 years old in good health. Some clones in this sample may be carry-over from other donors' samples.

J is TRBJ2-2 and V is TRBV11-2; TRBD2 agrees at 8 bases. V lost 8 bases and J lost 8; bases outside the gene matches: 16. This CDR3 region has 16 residues. Germline CDR1 reads SGHAT; CDR2 reads FQNNGV. In nucleotides, the CDR3 is TGTGCCAGCCGCCGGCAAGCGGGAGAGAGGATTGGGGAGCTGTTTTTT. Amino acids: CASRRQAGERIGELFF.

This chain links TRBV18 with TRBJ2-1, with D uncertain. CDR3 length equals 11 residues. V lost 3 bases, J lost 10 bases, and 7 bases lay in between. CDR1 is KGHSH and CDR2 is LQKENI in the germline V gene. As DNA, the CDR3 is TGTGCCAGCTCACCCGAAGCGGAGCAGTTCTTC. Its protein is CASSPEAEQFF.

This clone is a singleton in its sample. The V gene is TRBV14, the J gene TRBJ2-1; 9 bases align to TRBD1. Germline loops: CDR1 SGHDN, CDR2 FVKESK. V lost 2 bases and J lost 5; bases outside the gene matches: 7. The CDR3 consists of 16 residues. CDR3 nucleotides: TGTGCCAGCAGCCAATTGGGACAGGGAAGGGACAATGAGCAGTTCTTC. Its translation: CASSQLGQGRDNEQFF.

The gene calls are TRBV7-9 and TRBJ1-2, with D tentatively TRBD1 (6 bases). CDR3 length: 14 amino acids. CDR1 and CDR2 from the germline V gene are SEHNR and FQNEAQ (reference sequence). The germline V and J ends were trimmed by 5 bases and 8 bases, with 18 bases remaining between them. As DNA, the CDR3 is TGTGCCAGCAGCGAAACAGGGACATTAGGAGGCTACACCTTC. Its translation is CASSETGTLGGYTF. Full variable domain (remainder filled in from reference TRBV7-9 and TRBJ1-2): DTGVSQNPRHKITKRGQNVTFRCDPISEHNRLYWYRQTLGQGPEFLTYFQNEAQLEKSRLLSDRFSAERPKGSFSTLEIQRTEQGDSAMYLCASSETGTLGGYTFGSGTRLTVV.

V gene TRBV4-1 combines with J gene TRBJ2-3; unclear D gene. Trimming shortened V by 0 bases and J by 1 base, and 5 bases separated the two germline ends. Germline CDR1 MGHRA, CDR2 YSYEKL. The CDR3 totals 14 residues. The CDR3 nucleotides read TGCGCCAGCAGCCAAGATCAGGGCACAGATACGCAGTATTTT. As protein: CASSQDQGTDTQYF.

The V call is TRBV11-2, the J call TRBJ2-3, with 7 bases fitting TRBD1. The CDR3 length is 14 residues. Germline V gene lookup returns CDR1 SGHAT and CDR2 FQNNGV. After removal of 3 bases from V and 2 bases from J, the junction contained 2 bases not matched to a gene. CDR3 DNA sequence: TGTGCCAGCAGCTTGGACAGGATCACAGATACGCAGTATTTT. Amino acids: CASSLDRITDTQYF.

The V and J genes are TRBV15 and TRBJ1-2; D is possibly TRBD1 (6 bases). In germline, CDR1 is LNHNV, CDR2 YYDKDF (reference sequence). The CDR3 runs 18 residues. The V and J ends lost 5 bases and 0 bases respectively, with 22 bases between them. The CDR3 reads CATSAYPTGTRANYGYTF. DNA for the CDR3: TGTGCCACCAGCGCTTACCCGACCGGGACACGGGCTAACTATGGCTACACCTTC.

V gene TRBV5-1 combines with J gene TRBJ2-3; 8 bases align to TRBD1. The germline V gene encodes CDR1 SGHRS and CDR2 YFSETQ. The CDR3 spans 16 residues. Unmatched junction bases numbered 10, after V lost 0 bases and J lost 7 bases. This CDR3 reads CASSLGGTGLQHTQYF. The CDR3 coding sequence is TGCGCCAGCAGCTTGGGGGGGACAGGCCTCCAGCATACGCAGTATTTT.

The J gene is TRBJ2-7, the V gene TRBV28; TRBD2 matches at 11 bases. The ends lost 6 bases at V and 12 bases at J; junction bases unmatched: 13. CDR3 size: 14 residues. Germline V gene sequence: CDR1 MDHEN, CDR2 SYDVKM. The chain's CDR3 is CASSISGRADNVYF. The DNA of the CDR3 is TGTGCCAGCAGCATTAGCGGGAGGGCCGATAATGTGTACTTC.